Listed here are 17 T cell receptor beta chains from one sample, sequenced in a study of cytotoxic CD8 clonotypes in ibrutinib-treated CLL. Assay: immunoSEQ multiplex PCR; the TCRdb copy retains only in-frame clones and omits some. The data contain 75,000 to 90,000 clones, around four fifths of them singletons. Sequenced here: PBMCs, sampled after 24 months of ibrutinib treatment. The receptors derive from a human donor with chronic lymphocytic leukemia.

This clone is termed medium-sized. This chain connects TRBV20-1 to TRBJ1-5; the match to TRBD1 covers 8 bases. Germline CDR1 is DFQATT and CDR2 is SNEGSKA (reference sequence). The CDR3 length is 11 residues. For the CDR3, the DNA is TGCAGCGGACAGGGTATAGAGCCCCAGCATTTT. As protein: CSGQGIEPQHF.

The rearrangement joins TRBV18 to TRBJ2-1, with D hard to call. The CDR3 consists of 15 residues. Germline V CDR1 and CDR2: KGHSH, LQKENI. V shed 3 bases and J shed 3 bases, with 12 bases lying between them. The chain's CDR3 is CASSPPSGNYNEQFF. CDR3 in DNA: TGTGCCAGCTCACCCCCCTCCGGCAACTACAATGAGCAGTTCTTC. The full variable domain, its missing parts supplied by reference TRBV18 and TRBJ2-1, is NAGVMQNPRHLVRRRGQEARLRCSPMKGHSHVYWYRQLPEEGLKFMVYLQKENIIDESGMPKERFSAEFPKEGPSILRIQQVVRGDSAAYFCASSPPSGNYNEQFFGPGTRLTVL.

The chain recombines TRBV7-2 with TRBJ2-3; TRBD2 is a possible D gene (7 bases). Germline V gives CDR1 SGHTA, CDR2 FQGNSA. CDR3 length equals 15 residues. V was cut by 3 bases and J by 5 bases, with 15 bases left in between. The CDR3 loop reads CASSFWGGLGDTQYF. The CDR3 DNA follows: TGTGCCAGCAGCTTTTGGGGGGGGCTCGGAGATACGCAGTATTTT.

This sequence joins TRBV7-3 and TRBJ2-2, with D perhaps TRBD1 (5 bases). The CDR3 loop spans 14 amino acids. Trimming removed 3 bases from V and 5 bases from J, with 10 bases in between. CDR1 and CDR2 from the germline V gene are SGHTA and FQGTGA. The chain's CDR3 is CASSFIQGTGELFF. The CDR3 DNA sequence: TGTGCCAGCAGCTTCATCCAGGGTACCGGGGAGCTGTTTTTT.

V is TRBV5-4 and J is TRBJ1-1; 9 positions agree with TRBD1. Germline CDR1 reads SGHNT; CDR2 reads YYREEE (reference sequence). This CDR3 contains 16 residues. With V trimmed by 0 bases and J by 4 bases, 7 bases remained unmatched. The CDR3 loop is CASSLGGTGFRTEAFF. The CDR3 bases are TGTGCCAGCAGCTTGGGGGGGACAGGGTTTCGCACTGAAGCTTTCTTT. The variable domain in full, with the rest retrieved from reference TRBV5-4 and TRBJ1-1, is ETGVTQSPTHLIKTRGQQVTLRCSSQSGHNTVSWYQQALGQGPQFIFQYYREEENGRGNFPPRFSGLQFPNYSSELNVNALELDDSALYLCASSLGGTGFRTEAFFGQGTRLTVV.

The chain carries TRBV4-3 and TRBJ2-7; D unclear. This CDR3 is built from 16 residues. Germline CDR1 and CDR2: LGHNA and YSLEER. V lost 0 bases and J 2 bases, leaving 14 bases between the germline ends. The DNA for the CDR3 is TGCGCCAGCAGCCAAGATAACATCAACCCAACCTACGAGCAGTACTTC. Amino acids: CASSQDNINPTYEQYF.

This clone appeared a few times. The rearrangement joins TRBV10-2 to TRBJ1-1; 10 nucleotides match TRBD1. V shed 2 bases and J 10 bases; nucleotides not matched to a gene: 4. CDR3 length equals 13 residues. The germline gives CDR1 WSHSY, CDR2 SAAADI. This chain's CDR3 is CASSERDRGGAFF. DNA of the CDR3: TGCGCCAGCAGTGAGAGGGACAGGGGAGGAGCTTTCTTT.

The rearrangement uses TRBV5-4 and TRBJ2-3, with 7 bases identical to TRBD1. The V gene's germline CDR1 is SGHNT and CDR2 YYREEE (reference sequence). The CDR3 is made up of 15 amino acids. The junction had 4 bases not matched to a gene; V was cut back by 3 bases and J by 0 bases. The CDR3 DNA sequence: TGTGCCAGCAGCTCTCCGGGACAGAGCACAGATACGCAGTATTTT. It translates to CASSSPGQSTDTQYF.

This chain uses TRBV21-1 with TRBJ2-1; TRBD2, the D gene given by the table, was not confirmed from the DNA. TRBV21-1 is shown as a pseudogene. CDR3 size: 15 residues. The CDR3 DNA follows: TGTGCCAGCAGCAAAGAGTTAGCGGGAGTTTTTGAGCAGTTCTTC. The encoded protein is CASSKELAGVFEQFF.

The chain couples TRBV21-1 to TRBJ1-4; no DNA check was done on the table's D call, TRBD1. TRBV21-1 counts as a pseudogene. The CDR3 totals 19 residues. CDR3 nucleotides: TGTGCCAGCAGCCCCCAACTTTTACAGGGATGGATGGCTAATGAAAAACTGTTTTTT. Translated: CASSPQLLQGWMANEKLFF.

The chain combines TRBV7-3 with TRBJ2-3, with D hard to call. Between the trimmed V and J ends, which lost 2 bases and 5 bases, there was a span of 8 bases. Per the germline V gene, CDR1 is SGHTA and CDR2 is FQGTGA. There are 13 residues in the CDR3. This chain's CDR3 is CASSLYQRDTQYF. The CDR3 nucleotides are TGTGCCAGCAGCTTATATCAGAGAGATACGCAGTATTTT.

The chain is built from TRBV5-8 and TRBJ2-1, with 9 bases identical to TRBD1. Trimming removed 4 bases from V and 8 bases from J; junction bases left unmatched: 16. Germline V lookup: CDR1 SGHTS, CDR2 YDEGEE. The CDR3 sequence is 17 residues long. The CDR3 here is CASSGPKGQGFTDEQFF. The CDR3 DNA sequence: TGTGCCAGCAGCGGTCCGAAGGGACAGGGTTTTACGGATGAGCAGTTCTTC. Full variable domain (remainder filled in from reference TRBV5-8 and TRBJ2-1): EAGVTQSPTHLIKTRGQQATLRCSPISGHTSVYWYQQALGLGLQFLLWYDEGEERNRGNFPPRFSGRQFPNYSSELNVNALELEDSALYLCASSGPKGQGFTDEQFFGPGTRLTVL.

This clone appeared a single time. This chain links TRBV5-1 with TRBJ2-4; 9 nucleotides line up with TRBD1. The CDR3 runs to 16 residues. The J segment lost 0 bases and the V segment lost 2 bases, leaving 3 bases of the junction unmatched. Germline CDR1 and CDR2: SGHRS and YFSETQ. The CDR3 DNA follows: TGCGCCAGCAGCTTAGGGACAGGGTCAGCCAAAAACATTCAGTACTTC. This translates into CASSLGTGSAKNIQYF.

In this sample, this clone turned up a few times. The chain recombines TRBV6-6 with TRBJ1-4; D gene uncertain. CDR3 length: 14 amino acids. CDR1 and CDR2 from the germline V gene are MNHNY and SVGAGI (reference sequence). V was pared by 6 bases and J by 0 bases, with 8 bases between. The CDR3 loop reads CASRKGATNEKLFF. The CDR3 nucleotides read TGTGCCAGCAGGAAGGGCGCAACTAATGAAAAACTGTTTTTT.

The V and J genes are TRBV6-5 and TRBJ1-1; D ambiguous. This CDR3 spans 14 amino acids. Germline lookup yields CDR1 MNHEY and CDR2 SVGAGI. Deletions cut 2 bases from V and 5 bases from J, with 12 bases between. DNA for the CDR3: TGTGCCAGCAGTTACGGGAGGGAGTGGACTGAAGCTTTCTTT. It codes for CASSYGREWTEAFF.

This rearrangement joins TRBV11-2 to TRBJ2-5; 9 nucleotides line up with TRBD2. V lost 5 bases, J lost 2 bases, and 6 bases stayed unmatched. This CDR3 spans 15 amino acids. The V gene's germline CDR1 is SGHAT and CDR2 FQNNGV. This CDR3 is CASSRTSAPQETQYF. The CDR3, as DNA: TGTGCCAGCAGCCGGACTAGCGCGCCTCAAGAGACCCAGTACTTC.

The genes are TRBV5-6 and TRBJ1-3, with 8 bases fitting TRBD1. The length of the CDR3 is 17 residues. Germline V gene sequence: CDR1 SGHDT, CDR2 YYEEEE. The J segment lost 2 bases and the V segment lost 4 bases, leaving 11 bases of the junction unmatched. The CDR3 spells CASSPGWTGQTGNTIYF. Here the CDR3 DNA reads TGTGCCAGCAGCCCGGGGTGGACAGGGCAAACTGGAAACACCATATATTTT. The full variable domain, in which reference TRBV5-6 and TRBJ1-3 provide the parts outside the CDR3, is DAGVTQSPTHLIKTRGQQVTLRCSPKSGHDTVSWYQQALGQGPQFIFQYYEEEERQRGNFPDRFSGHQFPNYSSELNVNALLLGDSALYLCASSPGWTGQTGNTIYFGEGSWLTVV.